This T cell receptor beta chain was sequenced for a study of blood T cell repertoires in COVID-19. Study-wide background: Samples came from the United States, Italy and Spain, spanning acute and convalescent COVID-19.

How the authors handled the data: Nucleated cell number was recorded as an estimate derived from reference gene primer amplification. The protocol was immunoSEQ multiplex PCR, while the TCRdb copy is restricted to in-frame clones and leaves out a portion. That table is the source of V, J and clone size, and D and trimming were worked out from the DNA. Here the sample spans 45,000 to 70,000 clones, roughly 87% being singletons. Trimming left V 4 bases short and J 8 bases short, with 10 bases between. This CDR3 comprises 12 residues. Germline CDR1 LGHDT, CDR2 YNNKEL (reference sequence). The Seattle patients, enrolled during active infection, were followed longitudinally.

The receptor comes from a woman of 80 years or more with COVID-19, enrolled during active disease. The sequencing sample was made of peripheral blood. The chain links TRBV3-1 (or the pseudogene TRBV3-2) to TRBJ2-3, with D unclear. As DNA, the CDR3 is TGTGCCAGCAGCCCCCCGAGCGCTACGCAGTATTTT. This translates into CASSPPSATQYF.